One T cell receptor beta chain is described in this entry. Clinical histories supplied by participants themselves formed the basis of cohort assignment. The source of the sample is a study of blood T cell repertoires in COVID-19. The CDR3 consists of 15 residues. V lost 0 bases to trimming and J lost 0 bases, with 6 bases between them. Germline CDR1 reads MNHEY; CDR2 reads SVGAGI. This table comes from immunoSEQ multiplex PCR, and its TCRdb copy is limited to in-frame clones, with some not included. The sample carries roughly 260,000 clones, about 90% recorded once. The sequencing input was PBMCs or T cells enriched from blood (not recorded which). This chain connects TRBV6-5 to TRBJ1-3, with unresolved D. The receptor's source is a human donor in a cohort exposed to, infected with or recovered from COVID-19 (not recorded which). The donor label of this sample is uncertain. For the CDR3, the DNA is TGTGCCAGCAGTTACTCGGAGGTCTCTGGAAACACCATATATTTT. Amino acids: CASSYSEVSGNTIYF.